Listed below are T cell receptor beta chains from one sample, sequenced in a study of cytomegalovirus exposure and HLA in healthy donors. Sequenced by immunoSEQ multiplex PCR; TCRdb stores in-frame clones only, minus some. The ten top clones account for roughly 3.5%, within a sample of roughly 100,000 clones. The specimen sequenced was PBMCs. These receptors were obtained from a man aged 40-50 years in good health and CMV-seronegative. Each CDR3 is given with its conserved first and last residue. The D gene is left open where the match is weak.

V gene,D gene,J gene,CDR3 DNA,CDR3 protein
TRBV7-2,TRBD1,TRBJ1-4,TGTGCCAGCAGCCTGGGACAGGGAGGTGAAAAACTGTTTTTT,CASSLGQGGEKLFF
TRBV19,.,TRBJ1-3,TGTGCCAGTAGTCAAGCCTCGGGGGGCTTCATTGGAAACACCATATATTTT,CASSQASGGFIGNTIYF
TRBV28,TRBD1,TRBJ2-5,TGTGCCAGCAGTAGGGACAGTGGACTCCAAGAGACCCAGTACTTC,CASSRDSGLQETQYF
TRBV6-5,.,TRBJ1-5,TGTGCCAGCAAAAGACAGGACAATCAGCCCCAGCATTTT,CASKRQDNQPQHF
TRBV7-6,TRBD2,TRBJ2-3,TGTGCCATTACTAGCGGCCCCACAGATACGCAGTATTTT,CAITSGPTDTQYF
TRBV5-4,.,TRBJ2-1,TGTGCCAGCAGCTTGGGGGTAGGGGAATACAATGAGCAGTTCTTC,CASSLGVGEYNEQFF
TRBV2,TRBD1,TRBJ2-3,TGTGCCAGCAGTAGACAGGGGGCTGATACGCAGTATTTT,CASSRQGADTQYF
TRBV6-5,.,TRBJ1-1,TGTGCCAGCAGTACACCGGACGGGATTAGGCGGATCTTT,CASSTPDGIRRIF
TRBV6-5,TRBD1,TRBJ2-5,TGTGCCAGCAGTGCCACAGGGGGCCGGAGCCAGTACTTC,CASSATGGRSQYF
TRBV6-5,.,TRBJ1-1,TGTGCCAGCAGTTGGGCGGGGAACACTGAAGCTTTCTTT,CASSWAGNTEAFF
TRBV11-2,TRBD1,TRBJ1-3,TGTGCCAGCAGCTCCGACAGGGTCTTGGGTGGAAACACCATATATTTT,CASSSDRVLGGNTIYF
TRBV7-2,.,TRBJ1-5,TGTGCCAGCAGCCGGGGGAGTTATCAGCCCCAGCATTTT,CASSRGSYQPQHF
TRBV19,.,TRBJ1-3,TGTGCCAGTAGTCCGAGTAACGCTGGAAACACCATATATTTT,CASSPSNAGNTIYF
TRBV27,TRBD2,TRBJ2-3,TGTGCCAGCTGTAAGAGACTAGCGGGGGTAGATACGCAGTATTTT,CASCKRLAGVDTQYF
TRBV10-3,.,TRBJ1-2,TGTGCCATCAGTCTGGACAGCCTAGCTCGGGGCTACACCTTC,CAISLDSLARGYTF
TRBV2,.,TRBJ1-1,TGTGCCAGCAGGGCGACTACGGTGAACACTGAAGCTTTCTTT,CASRATTVNTEAFF
TRBV6-1,TRBD1,TRBJ1-4,TGTGCCAGCAGTGAGTACGGCAGGGGGTCATCTAATGAAAAACTGTTTTTT,CASSEYGRGSSNEKLFF
TRBV28,.,TRBJ1-1,TGTGCCAGCAGTACTCTTCAGGGGTACACTGAAGCTTTCTTT,CASSTLQGYTEAFF
TRBV18,TRBD2,TRBJ2-7,TGTGCCAGCTCACCACCGAGCGGGAGCTCCTACGAGCAGTACTTC,CASSPPSGSSYEQYF
TRBV27,TRBD1,TRBJ1-2,TGTGCCAGCAGTTTGACACGAACAGGGGATCATGGCTACACCTTC,CASSLTRTGDHGYTF
TRBV11-2,.,TRBJ2-5,TGTGCCAGCAGCCGACAGTTAACTCAAGAGACCCAGTACTTC,CASSRQLTQETQYF
TRBV7-2,TRBD2,TRBJ2-5,TGTGCCAGCAGCTTAGCCCCCTCGGGAGGGGCCCAAGAGACCCAGTACTTC,CASSLAPSGGAQETQYF
TRBV10-3,TRBD2,TRBJ2-1,TGTGCCTCCGGGACTAGCGGGAGGGTCTTCTCCAATGAGCAGTTCTTC,CASGTSGRVFSNEQFF
TRBV7-6,TRBD2,TRBJ2-1,TGTGCCAGCAGCTTTCGGACTAGCGGGAGATATGAGCAGTTCTTC,CASSFRTSGRYEQFF
TRBV11-3,TRBD1,TRBJ2-5,TGTGCCAGCAGCTTGGGACAGACAGAGACCCAGTACTTC,CASSLGQTETQYF
TRBV28,TRBD2,TRBJ2-1,TGTGCCACCCGGACTAGCGGGCTTAGCTCCTACAATGAGCAGTTCTTC,CATRTSGLSSYNEQFF
TRBV19,TRBD2,TRBJ2-3,TGTGCCAGGCTAGCGGGAGTATCTGATACGCAGTATTTT,CARLAGVSDTQYF
TRBV4-3,.,TRBJ2-7,TGCGCCAGCAGCCAAGACTATGGGGCCGAGCAGTACTTC,CASSQDYGAEQYF
TRBV28,TRBD1,TRBJ2-7,TGTGCCAGCAGCACCTCCGACAGGGGTGACTACGAGCAGTACTTC,CASSTSDRGDYEQYF
TRBV4-3,TRBD1,TRBJ2-1,TGCGCCAGCAGCCAAGACCCGATTTCCGGGACAGGGGGCAATGAGCAGTTCTTC,CASSQDPISGTGGNEQFF
TRBV29-1,TRBD1,TRBJ1-2,TGCAGCGGTTCAGGACAGGGCTGGCATGGCTACACCTTC,CSGSGQGWHGYTF
TRBV6-4,TRBD1,TRBJ1-5,TGTGCCAGCAGTGACGCCGACAGGGGGCTAAATCAGCCCCAGCATTTT,CASSDADRGLNQPQHF
TRBV5-1,TRBD1,TRBJ2-5,TGCGCCAGCAGCCGGGTCGGATTGGGGACAGGGTTACCGCAGTACTTC,CASSRVGLGTGLPQYF
TRBV5-6,TRBD1,TRBJ1-2,TGTGCCAGCAGAACTACTCCGGGACAGGGATTCTATGGCTACACCTTC,CASRTTPGQGFYGYTF
TRBV5-1,.,TRBJ1-2,TGCGCCAGCAGCTTTGACAGGAGATATGGCTACACCTTC,CASSFDRRYGYTF
TRBV6-5,.,TRBJ2-2,TGTGCCAGCAGTTACGCTAAGGGGATATCCGGGGAGCTGTTTTTT,CASSYAKGISGELFF
TRBV19,TRBD2,TRBJ2-1,TGTGCCAGTACCCCCGTGACTAGCGGGAGGTCGGCTCGCAATGAGCAGTTCTTC,CASTPVTSGRSARNEQFF
TRBV4-1,.,TRBJ1-5,TGCGCCAGCAGCCAAGGGACAAGGACCGGTCAGCCCCAGCATTTT,CASSQGTRTGQPQHF
TRBV2,TRBD1,TRBJ2-7,TGTGCCAGCAGTGAAGGGCAGGGGGATCTGTACGAGCAGTACTTC,CASSEGQGDLYEQYF
TRBV7-6,.,TRBJ2-7,TGTGCCAGCAGCTTTCGGTTAAACTACGAGCAGTACTTC,CASSFRLNYEQYF
TRBV29-1,TRBD2,TRBJ2-5,TGCAGCGTTTTAGCGGGGGGCCCAGAGACCCAGTACTTC,CSVLAGGPETQYF
TRBV27,.,TRBJ1-2,TGTGCCAGCAGTTTCAGGGGAGGCTACACCTTC,CASSFRGGYTF
TRBV18,TRBD1,TRBJ1-1,TGTGCCAGCTCACCCGGGACAGGGTTCTCAACGGACACTGAAGCTTTCTTT,CASSPGTGFSTDTEAFF
TRBV30,.,TRBJ2-2,TGTGCCTGGAGTGTTCAGGGTAGCACCGGGGAGCTGTTTTTT,CAWSVQGSTGELFF
TRBV5-1,TRBD1,TRBJ1-1,TGCGCCAGCAGCCCGCAGTTCAGGACAGGGGGCTCGGAAGCTTTCTTT,CASSPQFRTGGSEAFF
TRBV19,TRBD2,TRBJ2-7,TGTGCCAGTAGTCGACAAAAGAGCGGGAGCTCCTACGAGCAGTACTTC,CASSRQKSGSSYEQYF
TRBV5-4,TRBD2,TRBJ2-7,TGTGCCAGCAGCTTGGCATCTAGCGGGGGCGAGCAGTACTTC,CASSLASSGGEQYF
TRBV5-4,.,TRBJ2-3,TGTGCCAGCAACCGGGACTCCACAGATACGCAGTATTTT,CASNRDSTDTQYF
TRBV5-4,.,TRBJ2-2,TGTGCCAGCAGCACACGGGGGATAGTCGGCGGGGAGCTGTTTTTT,CASSTRGIVGGELFF
TRBV2,.,TRBJ2-1,TGTGCCAGCAGTGATGCTCCTTCCAGTGAGCAGTTCTTC,CASSDAPSSEQFF
TRBV19,.,TRBJ2-6,TGTGCCAGTAGTGATAGGGCCGCAGGGACAGGGGCCAACGTCCTGACTTTC,CASSDRAAGTGANVLTF
TRBV5-1,.,TRBJ2-7,TGCGCCAGCACGGCCCTTGAACAGGGTACCTACGAGCAGTACTTC,CASTALEQGTYEQYF
TRBV7-8,.,TRBJ2-1,TGTGCCAGCAGCCACCGGACACTCCGGTACAATGAGCAGTTCTTC,CASSHRTLRYNEQFF